The T cell receptor (beta chain) described here comes from a study of T cells in Graves' hyperthyroidism and ophthalmopathy. Points from the study as a whole: Ophthalmopathy and stable hyperthyroidism were told apart by a 13 V-J model.

CDR3 size: 16 residues. CDR1 is PRHDT and CDR2 is FYEKMQ in the germline V gene (reference sequence). Unmatched junction bases numbered 9, after V lost 3 bases and J lost 7 bases. Amplified TCR beta CDR3 regions came from RNA transcripts. A set of HTBI primers served as the primers for a first-round RT-PCR of the TCR CDR3. TCRdb ran MiXCR on the multiplex PCR reads and lists one entry per CDR3 protein. This sample has approximately 690,000 distinct CDR3 sequences, with roughly 15% found just once. In making diagnoses, clinical symptoms, serum thyroxine and TRAb, thyroid ultrasound and orbital computed tomography were all used. Extraction of PBMCs used roughly 9.3 ml of fresh peripheral blood. This clonotype was seen ten or more times. Its antigen is not identified.

This chain connects TRBV13 to TRBJ2-1; 10 bases are a match to TRBD2. Sequencing used blood. The clonotype comes from a woman aged 45-60 years with Graves' ophthalmopathy. CDR3 in amino acids: CASSFALAGIYNEQFF. In DNA form, the CDR3 reads TGTGCCAGCAGCTTCGCACTAGCGGGAATATATAATGAGCAGTTCTTC. The whole variable domain, filled in from reference TRBV13 and TRBJ2-1, reads AAGVIQSPRHLIKEKRETATLKCYPIPRHDTVYWYQQGPGQDPQFLISFYEKMQSDKGSIPDRFSAQQFSDYHSELNMSSLELGDSALYFCASSFALAGIYNEQFFGPGTRLTVL.